This is a list of T cell receptor beta chains from one sample in a study of blood T cell repertoires in COVID-19. TCRdb's table, derived via immunoSEQ multiplex PCR, lists solely in-frame clones and lacks some. The sample comprises 95,000 or so clones, about 84% of which are singletons, and 24% rests with the top ten. The sequenced sample consisted of peripheral blood. Receptors were obtained from a human donor in a cohort sampled during active COVID-19. The CDR3 runs from the conserved cysteine through the conserved F or W. The D gene is left open where the match is weak. Size is stated for part of the rows, as once, few or many counts, or as a class when the clone is expanded.

D,V,J,size,CDR3,DNA
TRBD1,TRBV5-5,TRBJ1-1,-,CASRSQGTQLMNTEAFF,TGTGCCAGCAGATCACAGGGGACACAACTGATGAACACTGAAGCTTTCTTT
TRBD1,TRBV10-3,TRBJ2-3,-,CANPTGGTDTQYF,TGTGCCAACCCGACAGGGGGCACAGATACGCAGTATTTT
-,TRBV19,TRBJ1-1,-,CASSTPGQKNTEAFF,TGTGCCAGTTCTACCCCCGGACAGAAGAACACTGAAGCTTTCTTT
-,TRBV9,TRBJ2-1,-,CASSPWDQGNEQFF,TGTGCCAGCAGTCCCTGGGATCAGGGCAATGAGCAGTTCTTC
TRBD1,TRBV4-3,TRBJ1-1,once,CASSQAVAGTGNTEAFF,TGCGCCAGCAGCCAGGCGGTGGCCGGGACAGGGAACACTGAAGCTTTCTTT
-,TRBV5-1,TRBJ1-1,-,CASSHERGNTEAFF,TGCGCCAGCAGCCATGAACGAGGGAACACTGAAGCTTTCTTT
-,TRBV7-9,TRBJ2-7,-,CASRRDNSYEQYF,TGTGCCAGCAGACGTGACAACTCCTACGAGCAGTACTTC
TRBD1,TRBV7-9,TRBJ2-3,once,CARNLSRGSGTNTDTQYF,TGTGCCAGAAATCTTTCCAGGGGGTCGGGGACAAACACAGATACGCAGTATTTT
-,TRBV12-5,TRBJ1-2,-,CASGLGYLRSHYGYTF,TGTGCTAGTGGTTTGGGCTACCTTCGGTCCCACTATGGCTACACCTTC
-,TRBV5-1,TRBJ1-4,-,CASSLGSVDEKLFF,TGCGCCAGCAGCTTGGGTAGTGTGGATGAAAAACTGTTTTTT
-,TRBV5-6,TRBJ1-5,once,CASSLRQSNQPQHF,TGTGCCAGCAGCTTGCGACAGTCCAATCAGCCCCAGCATTTT
-,TRBV6-5,TRBJ2-7,-,CASSKTRSYEQYF,TGTGCCAGCAGTAAGACACGTTCCTACGAGCAGTACTTC
TRBD1,TRBV5-1,TRBJ2-5,-,CASSPGGAGGPQETQYF,TGCGCCAGCAGCCCGGGCGGGGCAGGGGGCCCCCAAGAGACCCAGTACTTC
TRBD1,TRBV5-1,TRBJ2-6,-,CASSTGQEISGANVLTF,TGCGCCAGCAGCACGGGACAGGAAATCTCTGGAGCCAACGTCCTGACTTTC
-,TRBV5-4,TRBJ2-5,-,CASSSGVGETQYF,TGTGCCAGCAGCTCGGGAGTTGGGGAGACCCAGTACTTC
TRBD1,TRBV19,TRBJ2-4,-,CASSPDRARAKNIQYF,TGTGCCAGTAGTCCCGACAGGGCGCGGGCCAAAAACATTCAGTACTTC
TRBD1,TRBV28,TRBJ2-6,-,CASSLGQGSPSGANVLTF,TGTGCCAGCAGCCTAGGACAGGGGTCCCCCTCTGGGGCCAACGTCCTGACTTTC
-,TRBV18,TRBJ2-1,medium-sized,CASSPEQNPSSEQFF,TGTGCCAGCTCACCGGAGCAAAATCCTTCCAGTGAGCAGTTCTTC
TRBD2,TRBV3-1/TRBV3-2,TRBJ2-7,-,CASSLRLAGDAEQYF,TGTGCCAGCAGCCTACGACTAGCGGGAGACGCCGAGCAGTACTTC
-,TRBV11-2,TRBJ1-3,-,CASSPGQLSGNTIYF,TGTGCCAGCAGCCCAGGACAACTCTCTGGAAACACCATATATTTT
-,TRBV3-1/TRBV3-2,TRBJ1-1,few,CASMWGGSGTEAFF,TGTGCCAGCATGTGGGGGGGCTCCGGCACTGAAGCTTTCTTT
TRBD1,TRBV19,TRBJ1-2,-,CASSQFRGRDYGYTF,TGTGCCAGTAGCCAGTTCAGGGGGCGCGACTATGGCTACACCTTC